These T cell receptor beta chains were read from a single sample in a study of CD4 T cells in relation to SARS-CoV-2 and coronaviruses. Clones were sequenced by immunoSEQ multiplex PCR, and TCRdb holds only the in-frame ones, with some missing. Among around 62,000 clones listed, over 90% were seen once. What was sequenced was naive CD4+ T cells from PBMCs. The receptors derive from a human donor in good health. Each CDR3 is given with its conserved first and last residue. A D gene is named only where the DNA matches it firmly. Size tells how often a clone was seen (once, few, many) or the class of an expanded clone, and some rows leave it out.

D	V	J	size	CDR3	DNA
-	TRBV28	TRBJ1-5	once	CASSLGTASNQPQHF	TGTGCCAGCAGTCTAGGGACGGCGAGCAATCAGCCCCAGCATTTT
TRBD1	TRBV28	TRBJ1-2	-	CASRQGAEYGYTF	TGTGCCAGCAGGCAGGGGGCGGAGTATGGCTACACCTTC
-	TRBV12-3/TRBV12-4	TRBJ2-1	-	CASRTRSGNEQFF	TGTGCCAGCAGGACTAGGAGCGGGAATGAGCAGTTCTTC
-	TRBV19	TRBJ2-3	-	CASSIGDRSTDTQYF	TGTGCCAGTAGTATAGGGGACCGGAGCACAGATACGCAGTATTTT
-	TRBV28	TRBJ2-7	-	CASSLDRTRYEQYF	TGTGCCAGCAGTTTAGACAGGACCCGCTACGAGCAGTACTTC
-	TRBV29-1	TRBJ1-5	once	CSVGGGNQPQHF	TGCAGCGTGGGGGGCGGCAATCAGCCCCAGCATTTT
-	TRBV14	TRBJ1-6	-	CASSLLVGNSPLHF	TGTGCCAGCAGCCTCCTTGTCGGGAATTCACCCCTCCACTTT
TRBD2	TRBV18	TRBJ2-1	-	CASSPGGSSYNEQFF	TGTGCCAGCTCACCAGGCGGGAGCTCCTACAATGAGCAGTTCTTC
-	TRBV29-1	TRBJ2-1	few	CSAEGFNEQFF	TGCAGCGCCGAGGGGTTCAATGAGCAGTTCTTC
-	TRBV7-3	TRBJ1-3	-	CASSLDGGGPGNTIYF	TGTGCCAGCAGCCTCGATGGAGGGGGACCTGGAAACACCATATATTTT
TRBD2	TRBV28	TRBJ2-2	-	CASSSPTSGRARNGELFF	TGTGCCAGCAGTTCGCCCACTAGCGGGAGGGCCAGGAACGGGGAGCTGTTTTTT
-	TRBV19	TRBJ1-1	-	CASSFVSALNTEAFF	TGTGCCAGTAGTTTTGTATCGGCCTTGAACACTGAAGCTTTCTTT
-	TRBV3-1/TRBV3-2	TRBJ2-1	-	CASSQVGRYNEQFF	TGTGCCAGCAGCCAAGTAGGGAGGTACAATGAGCAGTTCTTC
-	TRBV5-4	TRBJ2-1	once	CASSQSRASNEQFF	TGTGCCAGCAGCCAGTCAAGGGCGAGCAATGAGCAGTTCTTC
-	TRBV5-1	TRBJ1-2	once	CASSFNQGRGNYGYTF	TGCGCCAGCAGTTTTAATCAGGGGCGAGGCAACTATGGCTACACCTTC
-	TRBV18	TRBJ2-7	few	CASSRSTGELYEQYF	TGTGCCAGCTCTCGCTCAACAGGTGAACTCTACGAGCAGTACTTC
-	TRBV25-1	TRBJ2-1	-	CASSEPGQGGNEQFF	TGTGCCAGCAGTGAACCCGGGCAGGGTGGAAATGAGCAGTTCTTC
-	TRBV6-5	TRBJ2-3	-	CASSYRAATDTQYF	TGTGCCAGCAGTTATCGAGCAGCCACAGATACGCAGTATTTT
-	TRBV19	TRBJ1-3	-	CASSSQSSGNTIYF	TGTGCCAGTAGTTCCCAGAGCTCTGGAAACACCATATATTTT
-	TRBV5-1	TRBJ2-5	-	CASSPAQWTPVAETQYF	TGCGCCAGCAGCCCGGCGCAGTGGACTCCAGTCGCGGAGACCCAGTACTTC
-	TRBV28	TRBJ2-5	-	CASTSSGASQETQYF	TGTGCCAGCACCTCCTCGGGGGCCTCCCAAGAGACCCAGTACTTC
-	TRBV2	TRBJ1-5	-	CASRDQTGFRNQPQHF	TGTGCCAGCCGAGACCAAACAGGGTTTCGCAATCAGCCCCAGCATTTT
-	TRBV27	TRBJ2-5	-	CASSLLGKETQYF	TGTGCCAGCAGTTTATTGGGGAAAGAGACCCAGTACTTC
-	TRBV7-3	TRBJ2-1	-	CASSLTSGAYNEQFF	TGTGCCAGCAGCTTAACGAGTGGGGCCTACAATGAGCAGTTCTTC
-	TRBV10-1	TRBJ2-2	few	CASRNLGSTGELFF	TGCGCCAGCCGCAATTTGGGCTCCACCGGGGAGCTGTTTTTT
TRBD2	TRBV19	TRBJ2-6	-	CASTLAGGLLPGANVLTF	TGTGCCAGCACACTAGCGGGAGGCCTATTACCCGGGGCCAACGTCCTGACTTTC
-	TRBV4-1	TRBJ2-7	-	CASSQVVRSPYEQYF	TGCGCCAGCAGCCAAGTAGTCCGGAGCCCCTACGAGCAGTACTTC
TRBD2	TRBV4-2	TRBJ2-1	once	CASSQDLLAGDNEQFF	TGTGCCAGCAGCCAAGATTTACTAGCGGGAGACAATGAGCAGTTCTTC
TRBD1	TRBV5-1	TRBJ1-5	-	CASSLTGSPNQPQHF	TGCGCCAGCAGCCTGACAGGGTCCCCGAATCAGCCCCAGCATTTT
-	TRBV3-1/TRBV3-2	TRBJ2-7	-	CASSQGARGLEYF	TGTGCCAGCAGCCAAGGGGCCAGGGGATTGGAGTACTTC
-	TRBV7-9	TRBJ1-1	-	CASSFTQGNTEAFF	TGTGCCAGCAGCTTCACCCAGGGGAACACTGAAGCTTTCTTT
-	TRBV11-2	TRBJ1-4	-	CASSFHGKLFF	TGTGCCAGCAGCTTCCACGGAAAACTGTTTTTT
TRBD1	TRBV11-1	TRBJ2-1	-	CASSTGQGSSYNEQFF	TGTGCCAGCAGTACGGGACAGGGGAGCTCCTACAATGAGCAGTTCTTC
-	TRBV5-4	TRBJ2-6	-	CASSLARSSGANVLTF	TGTGCCAGCAGCTTGGCGAGAAGCTCTGGGGCCAACGTCCTGACTTTC